A selection of T cell receptor beta chains follows, all from one sample in a study of cytomegalovirus exposure and HLA in healthy donors. This table comes from immunoSEQ multiplex PCR, and its TCRdb copy is limited to in-frame clones, with some not included. The table has 50,000 to 60,000 clones, roughly 76% seen once. Sequencing was carried out using PBMCs. Receptors were obtained from a middle-aged woman in good health and CMV-seropositive. CDR3s include the opening cysteine and the closing phenylalanine or tryptophan. Fields, in order: clone size, CDR3 length, V gene, D gene, J gene, CDR3 protein, CDR3 DNA. The D gene is left open where the match is weak. Size is stated for part of the rows, as once, few or many counts, or as a class when the clone is expanded.

>NA|13|TRBV7-2|TRBD2|TRBJ2-7
CASRAGGSYEQYF
TGTGCCAGCAGAGCGGGGGGGTCCTACGAGCAGTACTTC
>NA|13|TRBV7-2|TRBD1|TRBJ1-2
CASSLEGQPGYTF
TGTGCCAGCAGCTTGGAGGGACAGCCTGGCTACACCTTC
>NA|12|TRBV6-5|NA|TRBJ1-4
CASRDRFGKLFF
TGTGCCAGCAGAGACCGCTTCGGGAAACTGTTTTTT
>NA|14|TRBV30|NA|TRBJ1-6
CAWKLTRYNSPLHF
TGTGCCTGGAAGCTAACCCGCTATAATTCACCCCTCCACTTT
>NA|16|TRBV4-1|TRBD1|TRBJ2-7
CASSLDSGTGPYEQYF
TGCGCCAGCAGCCTCGACTCCGGGACAGGCCCCTACGAGCAGTACTTC
>NA|13|TRBV6-5|NA|TRBJ2-5
CASSRWRGETQYF
TGTGCCAGCAGCCGATGGAGAGGGGAGACCCAGTACTTC
>NA|15|TRBV2|NA|TRBJ2-3
CASSVGQGMTDTQYF
TGTGCCAGCAGTGTAGGCCAGGGGATGACAGATACGCAGTATTTT
>NA|13|TRBV7-8|TRBD2|TRBJ2-7
CASSPGGGYEQYF
TGTGCCAGCAGCCCGGGGGGGGGCTACGAGCAGTACTTC
>NA|15|TRBV5-1|NA|TRBJ2-5
CASSLVGSRLETQYF
TGCGCCAGCAGCTTGGTGGGCAGTAGGTTGGAGACCCAGTACTTC
>NA|12|TRBV29-1|NA|TRBJ1-3
CSFSSSGNTIYF
TGCAGCTTTAGCAGCTCTGGAAACACCATATATTTT
>NA|13|TRBV6-5|TRBD1|TRBJ2-7
CATRTGDTHEQYF
TGTGCCACCAGGACAGGGGATACCCACGAGCAGTACTTC
>few|13|TRBV6-1|NA|TRBJ2-3
CASKLSGTDTQYF
TGTGCCAGCAAATTGAGCGGCACAGATACGCAGTATTTT
>NA|15|TRBV7-9|NA|TRBJ2-3
CASSLGGGSGGTQYF
TGTGCCAGCAGCTTAGGAGGAGGTAGTGGAGGTACGCAGTATTTT
>few|17|TRBV28|NA|TRBJ2-7
CASRGGGHLGGVGEQYF
TGTGCCAGCAGGGGGGGTGGGCACCTAGGCGGAGTGGGCGAGCAGTACTTC
>NA|14|TRBV19|TRBD1|TRBJ1-4
CASSIQGDQEKLFF
TGTGCCAGTAGTATACAGGGGGACCAAGAAAAACTGTTTTTT
>once|13|TRBV19|NA|TRBJ1-6
CASSPRGNSPLHF
TGTGCCAGTAGTCCTCGGGGGAATTCACCCCTCCACTTT
>NA|14|TRBV10-1|NA|TRBJ1-4
CASFRVLAREKLFF
TGCGCCAGCTTTAGGGTCCTAGCGCGTGAAAAACTGTTTTTT
>few|15|TRBV6-5|TRBD2|TRBJ2-3
CASSYTLAGRDTQYF
TGTGCCAGCAGTTACACCCTAGCGGGTAGAGATACGCAGTATTTT
>NA|13|TRBV19|NA|TRBJ2-7
CASSTGAGNEQYF
TGTGCCAGTAGCACAGGAGCTGGAAACGAGCAGTACTTC
>NA|12|TRBV6-6|NA|TRBJ2-5
CASSNIPETQYF
TGTGCCAGCAGTAATATTCCGGAGACCCAGTACTTC
>NA|15|TRBV4-2|NA|TRBJ2-5
CASSQVETRQETQYF
TGTGCCAGCAGCCAAGTCGAGACTAGACAAGAGACCCAGTACTTC
>NA|13|TRBV19|NA|TRBJ1-5
CASSGGGEQPQHF
TGTGCCAGTAGTGGGGGGGGTGAGCAGCCCCAGCATTTT
>few|14|TRBV9|NA|TRBJ2-7
CASTSGDPTHEQYF
TGTGCCAGCACATCGGGGGACCCAACTCACGAGCAGTACTTC
>few|14|TRBV7-2|TRBD1|TRBJ1-5
CASSRTGRNQPQHF
TGTGCCAGCAGCCGGACAGGGAGGAATCAGCCCCAGCATTTT
>few|15|TRBV4-1|NA|TRBJ1-1
CASSQGGEVNTEAFF
TGCGCCAGCAGCCAAGGTGGAGAGGTTAACACTGAAGCTTTCTTT
>NA|14|TRBV2|TRBD1|TRBJ2-7
CASRRQGTTYEQYF
TGTGCCAGCAGAAGACAGGGTACCACCTACGAGCAGTACTTC
>NA|14|TRBV7-3|NA|TRBJ2-2
CASSLDKESGELFF
TGTGCCAGCAGCTTAGATAAAGAGTCCGGGGAGCTGTTTTTT
>NA|11|TRBV10-3|TRBD1|TRBJ2-7
CATNRGHEQYF
TGTGCCACCAACAGGGGGCACGAGCAGTACTTC
>NA|14|TRBV9|NA|TRBJ1-1
CASSLGTSNTEAFF
TGTGCCAGCAGCCTCGGGACATCGAACACTGAAGCTTTCTTT
>few|14|TRBV6-1|NA|TRBJ1-3
CASSELGAGNTIYF
TGTGCCAGCAGTGAGCTAGGTGCTGGAAACACCATATATTTT
>NA|16|TRBV5-4|TRBD1|TRBJ2-1
CASSGQTGGSTDEQFF
TGTGCCAGCAGCGGGCAAACAGGGGGCTCTACGGATGAGCAGTTCTTC
>few|13|TRBV7-2|NA|TRBJ2-5
CASSPNGEETQYF
TGTGCCAGCAGCCCTAACGGGGAAGAGACCCAGTACTTC
>NA|15|TRBV19|NA|TRBJ1-1
CASTPSQAGDTEAFF
TGTGCCAGTACCCCTTCCCAGGCGGGGGACACTGAAGCTTTCTTT
>few|13|TRBV5-1|TRBD2|TRBJ2-2
CASGSGDTGELFF
TGCGCCAGCGGCAGCGGGGACACCGGGGAGCTGTTTTTT
>NA|16|TRBV4-1|NA|TRBJ2-7
CASSRIGHPSSYEQYF
TGCGCCAGCAGCCGAATAGGACATCCGAGCTCCTACGAGCAGTACTTC
>NA|13|TRBV1|NA|TRBJ1-2
CTSSQGGSGWLTF
TGCACCAGCAGCCAAGGCGGATCCGGATGGCTGACCTTC